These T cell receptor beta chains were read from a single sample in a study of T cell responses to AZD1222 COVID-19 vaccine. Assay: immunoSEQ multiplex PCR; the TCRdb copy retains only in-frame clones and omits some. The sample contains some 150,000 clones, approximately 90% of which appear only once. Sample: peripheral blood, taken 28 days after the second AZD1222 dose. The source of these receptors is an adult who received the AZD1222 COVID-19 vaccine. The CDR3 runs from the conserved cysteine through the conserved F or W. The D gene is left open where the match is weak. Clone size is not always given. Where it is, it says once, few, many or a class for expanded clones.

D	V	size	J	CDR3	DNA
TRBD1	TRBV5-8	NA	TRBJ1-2	CASSLGDRGRIYGYTF	TGTGCCAGCAGCTTAGGGGACAGGGGCCGGATCTATGGCTACACCTTC
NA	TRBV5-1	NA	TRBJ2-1	CASSFDSRDNEQFF	TGCGCCAGCAGCTTCGACAGCCGGGATAATGAGCAGTTCTTC
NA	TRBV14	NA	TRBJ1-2	CASSPLDRLGGYTF	TGTGCCAGCAGCCCTTTGGACAGACTCGGTGGCTACACCTTC
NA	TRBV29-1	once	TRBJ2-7	CSVFGGSTSYEQYF	TGCAGCGTTTTTGGCGGGTCTACCTCCTACGAGCAGTACTTC
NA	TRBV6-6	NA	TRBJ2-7	CASSSTGSSYEQYF	TGTGCCAGCAGTTCAACAGGCAGCTCCTACGAGCAGTACTTC
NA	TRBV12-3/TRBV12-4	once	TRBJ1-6	CASSLRINSPLHF	TGTGCCAGCAGCTTACGGATTAATTCACCCCTCCACTTT
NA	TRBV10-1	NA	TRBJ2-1	CASSESGNTNNEQFF	TGCGCCAGCAGTGAATCAGGCAATACGAACAATGAGCAGTTCTTC
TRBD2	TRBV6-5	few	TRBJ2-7	CASSRGRPKTYEQYF	TGTGCCAGCAGTCGCGGGAGGCCGAAAACCTACGAGCAGTACTTC
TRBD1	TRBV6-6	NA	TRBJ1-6	CASRPTGEYSPLHF	TGTGCCAGCCGACCGACAGGGGAGTATTCACCCCTCCACTTT
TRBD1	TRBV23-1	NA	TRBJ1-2	CASSGQGQNGYTF	TGCGCCAGCAGCGGACAGGGCCAAAATGGCTACACCTTC
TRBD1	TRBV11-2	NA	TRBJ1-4	CASSLRGQSNEKLFF	TGTGCCAGCAGCCTAAGGGGACAGTCTAATGAAAAACTGTTTTTT
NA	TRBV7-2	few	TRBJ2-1	CASSLVGADNEQFF	TGTGCCAGCAGCTTAGTGGGGGCCGACAATGAGCAGTTCTTC
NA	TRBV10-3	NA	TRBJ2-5	CAISDHNQETQYF	TGTGCCATCAGTGATCACAACCAAGAGACCCAGTACTTC
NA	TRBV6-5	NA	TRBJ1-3	CASTSYTSGNTIYF	TGTGCCAGCACCTCATATACCTCTGGAAACACCATATATTTT
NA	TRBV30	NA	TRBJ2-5	CAWRIPPQETQYF	TGTGCCTGGAGAATCCCACCCCAAGAGACCCAGTACTTC
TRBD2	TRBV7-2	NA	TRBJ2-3	CASSEGLAGVDTQYF	TGTGCCAGCAGCGAGGGACTAGCGGGAGTAGATACGCAGTATTTT
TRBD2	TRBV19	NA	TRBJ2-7	CASNAGVNYEQYF	TGTGCCAGTAACGCGGGGGTAAACTACGAGCAGTACTTC
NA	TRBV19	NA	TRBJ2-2	CASSIVGGSGELFF	TGTGCCAGTAGTATAGTGGGGGGATCCGGGGAGCTGTTTTTT
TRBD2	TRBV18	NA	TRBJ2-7	CASSPGTSGIVYEQYF	TGTGCCAGCTCACCAGGGACTAGCGGGATTGTCTACGAGCAGTACTTC
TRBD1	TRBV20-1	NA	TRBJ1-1	CSGDRDFEAFF	TGCAGTGGGGACAGGGACTTTGAAGCTTTCTTT
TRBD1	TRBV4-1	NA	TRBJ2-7	CASSPRDSTYEQYF	TGCGCCAGCAGCCCCCGGGACAGCACCTACGAGCAGTACTTC
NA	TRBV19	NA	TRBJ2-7	CASSARTVSYEQYF	TGTGCCAGTAGTGCGCGGACGGTATCCTACGAGCAGTACTTC
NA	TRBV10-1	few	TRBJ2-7	CASSVGLGTSFEQYF	TGCGCCAGCAGTGTGGGATTAGGGACTTCCTTCGAGCAGTACTTC
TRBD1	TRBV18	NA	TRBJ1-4	CASSRGTGNNEKLFF	TGTGCCAGCTCACGCGGGACAGGCAATAATGAAAAACTGTTTTTT
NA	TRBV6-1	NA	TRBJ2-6	CASSEAPSSGANVLTF	TGTGCCAGCAGTGAAGCGCCGAGCTCTGGGGCCAACGTCCTGACTTTC
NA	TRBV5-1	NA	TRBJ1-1	CASTWGEMNTEAFF	TGCGCCAGTACGTGGGGGGAGATGAACACTGAAGCTTTCTTT
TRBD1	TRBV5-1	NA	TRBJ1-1	CASSLGGQDYEAFF	TGCGCCAGCAGCTTGGGGGGACAGGACTATGAAGCTTTCTTT
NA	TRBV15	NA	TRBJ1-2	CATSRGGYGYTF	TGTGCCACCAGCCGAGGGGGGTATGGCTACACCTTC
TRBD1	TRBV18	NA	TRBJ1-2	CASSPGQGRDGYTF	TGTGCCAGCTCACCGGGACAGGGGCGAGATGGCTACACCTTC
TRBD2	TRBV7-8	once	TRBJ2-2	CASSLFASGTGELFF	TGTGCCAGCAGCTTATTTGCTAGCGGTACCGGGGAGCTGTTTTTT
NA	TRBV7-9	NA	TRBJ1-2	CASSFQTEYGYTF	TGTGCCAGCAGCTTCCAGACCGAATATGGCTACACCTTC
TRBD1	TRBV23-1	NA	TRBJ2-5	CASSQWRTGEETQYF	TGCGCCAGCAGTCAATGGAGGACAGGGGAAGAGACCCAGTACTTC
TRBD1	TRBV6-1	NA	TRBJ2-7	CASSIGQGYEQYF	TGTGCCAGCAGTATCGGACAGGGTTACGAGCAGTACTTC
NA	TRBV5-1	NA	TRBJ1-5	CASSLGSGGSNQPQHF	TGCGCCAGCAGCTTGGGCAGTGGGGGGAGCAATCAGCCCCAGCATTTT
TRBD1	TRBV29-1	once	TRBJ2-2	CSVMDRSNTGELFF	TGCAGCGTTATGGACAGGTCGAACACCGGGGAGCTGTTTTTT
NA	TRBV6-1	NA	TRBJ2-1	CASSEALGLNEQFF	TGTGCCAGCAGTGAAGCTTTAGGACTCAATGAGCAGTTCTTC
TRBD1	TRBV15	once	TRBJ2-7	CATRGQGAEEQYF	TGTGCCACTAGGGGACAGGGGGCTGAAGAGCAGTACTTC
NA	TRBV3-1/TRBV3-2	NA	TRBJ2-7	CASSASGGSYEQYF	TGTGCCAGCAGCGCTAGTGGTGGATCCTACGAGCAGTACTTC
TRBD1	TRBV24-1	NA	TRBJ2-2	CATSDPDRGVTGELFF	TGTGCCACCAGTGACCCGGACAGGGGGGTTACCGGGGAGCTGTTTTTT
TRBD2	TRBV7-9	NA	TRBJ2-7	CASSPEAGVRIYEQYF	TGTGCCAGCAGCCCCGAAGCGGGAGTACGAATTTACGAGCAGTACTTC
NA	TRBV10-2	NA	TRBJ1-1	CASRISGDTEAFF	TGCGCCAGCAGGATCTCAGGGGACACTGAAGCTTTCTTT